The text below deals with one TCR beta chain. Its antigen is as yet unknown. The data belong to a study of CD8+CD57+ T cells in acquired aplastic anemia. The wider study: Sorted CD4+ plus CD8+ cells gave DNA averaging roughly 2.9 ug. General study results and limits: Patients had roughly 29 CD8+ CDR3 sequences in common with controls (the shared set).

For CDR3 and TCR beta VDJ profiling, genomic DNA was the template used. TCRdb re-derived calls from the reads in MiXCR, one entry per CDR3 protein. The table lists 250,000 to 300,000 distinct CDR3 sequences, approximately 57% of them singletons. The clonotype comes from a human donor with severe aplastic anemia or a healthy control (not recorded which). Specimen: sorted CD4+, CD8+, or CD8+CD57+ T cells (not recorded which) from PBMCs.

CDR3 amino acids: CASSEVGTTSGIANEQFF. CDR3 in DNA: TGTGCCAGCAGTGAAGTGGGAACGACTAGCGGGATAGCAAATGAGCAGTTCTTC. The J gene is TRBJ2-1, the V gene TRBV25-1; 11 bases agree with TRBD2. With V trimmed by 2 bases and J by 7 bases, 13 bases remained unmatched. Looked up from germline, CDR1 is MGHDK and CDR2 is SYGVNS. CDR3 length equals 18 residues. The whole variable domain, filled in from reference TRBV25-1 and TRBJ2-1, reads EADIYQTPRYLVIGTGKKITLECSQTMGHDKMYWYQQDPGMELHLIHYSYGVNSTEKGDLSSESTVSRIRTEHFPLTLESARPSHTSQYLCASSEVGTTSGIANEQFFGPGTRLTVL.